The source of this T cell receptor beta chain is a study of T-cell reconstitution after alpha-beta-depleted transplantation in children. Unique molecular identifiers were used in preparing the TCRbeta library. TCRdb reprocessed the PCR reads via MiXCR and lists one record per CDR3 protein. This table has around 450,000 distinct CDR3 sequences, around 15% appearing once. This CDR3 region has 15 residues. J was trimmed by 3 bases and V by 3 bases; bases with no gene match: 4. This TCR was recovered from a boy younger than two who had a stem cell transplant for Wiskott-Aldrich syndrome, so the T cells may come from the graft donor. The sequencing here drew on PBMCs, mostly from graft donor cells, taken 360 days after TCRalphabeta/CD19-depleted stem cell transplant. The V gene is TRBV12-3 or TRBV12-4, the J gene TRBJ2-3; 9 nucleotides align to TRBD1. The CDR3, as DNA: TGTGCCAGCAGTTTCAACAGGGGGCGTACAGATACGCAGTATTTT. It translates to CASSFNRGRTDTQYF.